What follows are 8 T cell receptor beta chains derived from one specimen sequenced in a study of neurological immune-mediated disorders. TCRdb processed the 5' RACE reads anew with MiXCR; each CDR3 protein has one entry. The sample shows 18,000 or so distinct CDR3 sequences, 14% of them seen only once. Sequenced: CD4+ T cells from blood. Receptors were obtained from a woman in her sixties with HTLV-1-associated myelopathy (HAM/TSP).

This clonotype has just a few counts. The rearrangement joins TRBV15 to TRBJ2-2; D unresolved. CDR1 LNHNV and CDR2 YYDKDF come from the germline V gene (reference sequence). The CDR3 consists of 17 residues. V was pared by 0 bases and J by 7 bases, with 18 bases between. The CDR3 sequence is CATSRDLSVVVGGELFF. In DNA, the CDR3 is TGTGCCACCAGCAGAGATCTATCGGTGGTGGTGGGCGGGGAGCTGTTTTTT.

Ten or more counts support this clonotype. The rearrangement joins TRBV20-1 to TRBJ2-1; a weak D match, TRBD2 (6 bases). The CDR3 spans 13 residues. CDR1 and CDR2 (germline): DFQATT, SNEGSKA (reference sequence). The V end lost 6 bases, the J end lost 6 bases, and 15 bases lay between the germline ends. The CDR3 reads CSAPWRRGNEQFF. Here the CDR3 DNA reads TGCAGTGCCCCGTGGAGGAGGGGCAATGAGCAGTTCTTC.

This clonotype was seen at least ten times. The chain couples TRBV6-6 to TRBJ2-3; TRBD1 matches at 7 bases. Germline-derived CDR1 and CDR2 are MNHNY and SVGAGI (reference sequence). CDR3 length: 15 residues. V dropped 4 bases and J dropped 4; count of bases not matched to a gene: 8. The CDR3 DNA reads TGTGCCAGCAGTTCGGACAGGCGGAGCCCAGATACGCAGTATTTT. This codes for CASSSDRRSPDTQYF.

The sample holds many counts of this clonotype. V and J are TRBV7-2 and TRBJ1-4; no firm D call. Germline V CDR1 and CDR2: SGHTA, FQGNSA. Trimming removed 2 bases from V and 7 bases from J, with 11 bases in between. This CDR3 contains 14 residues. As DNA, the CDR3 is TGTGCCAGCAGCTTATCGGGATCAGGTGAAAAACTGTTTTTT. Translation gives CASSLSGSGEKLFF.

This clonotype occurred many times. This rearrangement joins TRBV20-1 to TRBJ1-3; D unresolved. The CDR3 runs 14 residues. V was pared by 1 base and J by 0 bases, with 7 bases between. Germline CDR1 DFQATT, CDR2 SNEGSKA (reference sequence). In DNA, the CDR3 is TGCAGTGCTAGAGGGGCAGACTCTGGAAACACCATATATTTT. It translates to CSARGADSGNTIYF.

This clonotype has ten or more counts. This chain joins TRBV5-1 and TRBJ2-3; either TRBD1 or TRBD2 may supply D (5 bases each). Germline loops: CDR1 SGHRS, CDR2 YFSETQ. V lost 0 bases and J 2 bases, leaving 13 bases between the germline ends. This CDR3 is 16 amino acids long. The CDR3 DNA reads as TGCGCCAGCAGCTTGGGAGGGGATCCCACCACAGATACGCAGTATTTT. Translating it yields CASSLGGDPTTDTQYF. Full variable domain (missing parts from reference TRBV5-1 and TRBJ2-3): KAGVTQTPRYLIKTRGQQVTLSCSPISGHRSVSWYQQTPGQGLQFLFEYFSETQRNKGNFPGRFSGRQFSNSRSEMNVSTLELGDSALYLCASSLGGDPTTDTQYFGPGTRLTVL.

This clonotype was seen repeatedly, ten times or more. V and J are TRBV3-1 and TRBJ2-1; D unresolved. This CDR3 has 13 amino acids. Germline CDR1 reads LGHDT; CDR2 reads YNNKEL (reference sequence). V shed 4 bases and J shed 7 bases, with 11 bases lying between them. Written as DNA, the CDR3 is TGTGCCAGCAGCCGCCTCACGAGGAATGAGCAGTTCTTC. Its protein product is CASSRLTRNEQFF.

This clonotype was counted at least ten times. The chain recombines TRBV11-2 with TRBJ1-4; D is uncertain. This CDR3 is 12 amino acids long. CDR1 and CDR2 from the germline V gene are SGHAT and FQNNGV. V dropped 4 bases and J dropped 8 bases, with 8 bases sitting between them. CDR3 protein: CASSSPGEKLFF. CDR3 nucleotides: TGTGCCAGCAGCTCTCCGGGGGAAAAACTGTTTTTT.